This record covers a single TCR beta chain. Its antigen is unidentified. This beta chain slipped into a library made for alpha chains as a stray read, so its size is not meaningful. The CDR3 extends over 15 amino acids. Germline CDR1 MNHNS, CDR2 SASEGT. V was shortened by 6 bases and J by 9 bases, with 21 bases between the two germline ends. These data come from a study of spatial heterogeneity in lung cancer. Study at large: Raw-read counts averaged over ten per unique TCR and UMI combination. Study-level results: One measure, the expanded intratumoral alpha and beta TCR count, tracked tumor mutation counts.

Time point of the sample: sample taken at primary tumor resection. Patients with untreated early-stage non-small cell lung cancer, numbering roughly 69, were the donors. Unsorted whole RNA samples from tumor, nontumor lung or frozen PBMC were sequenced. Unique molecular identifiers tagged every individual TCR cDNA molecule. Each CDR3 protein gets one entry after TCRdb re-called the 5' RACE reads with MiXCR. The repertoire holds around 1,500 distinct CDR3 sequences, with less than 20% as singletons. Sequencing was performed on lung tumor tissue, taken at surgery. The receptor was derived from a male donor with early-stage non-small cell lung cancer. V gene TRBV6-1 combines with J gene TRBJ2-4; possibly TRBD1 or TRBD2 for D (5 bases each). CDR3 nucleotide sequence: TGTGCCAGCAGGCAGGGACGTATCGCCTTAGGCATTCAGTACTTC. Translating it yields CASRQGRIALGIQYF.